The entry below gives a single T cell receptor beta chain sequence along with its context. This CDR3 has 15 amino acids. Germline CDR1 KGHSH, CDR2 LQKENI. V was trimmed by 0 bases and J by 7 bases, leaving 13 bases between them. Survey-level immunoSEQ sequencing profiled the TCR beta repertoire. Repertoires were generated with immunoSEQ multiplex PCR, while TCRdb's copy carries only in-frame clones and drops some. The sample yields tens of thousands of clones, around 93% seen once. The sequenced sample was PBMCs. This clonotype was obtained from a man aged 35 to 55 with rheumatoid arthritis. The genes are TRBV18 and TRBJ2-1; D call uncertain. This chain's CDR3 is CASSPPIGVGNEQFF. CDR3 in DNA: TGTGCCAGCTCACCACCTATAGGCGTGGGTAATGAGCAGTTCTTC.